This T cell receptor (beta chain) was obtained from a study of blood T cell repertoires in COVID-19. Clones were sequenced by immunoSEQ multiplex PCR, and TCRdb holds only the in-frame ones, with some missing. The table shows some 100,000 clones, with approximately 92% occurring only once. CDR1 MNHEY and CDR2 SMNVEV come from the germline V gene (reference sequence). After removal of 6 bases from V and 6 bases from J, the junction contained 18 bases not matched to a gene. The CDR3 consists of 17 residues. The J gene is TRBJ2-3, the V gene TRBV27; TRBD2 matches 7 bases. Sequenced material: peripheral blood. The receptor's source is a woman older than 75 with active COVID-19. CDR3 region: CASSFRAASGPRDTQYF. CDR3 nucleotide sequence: TGTGCCAGCAGCTTTCGGGCGGCTAGCGGACCCCGCGATACGCAGTATTTT.